The 31 T cell receptor beta chains in this list originate from one sample, sequenced in a study of long-term antiretroviral therapy in people with HIV. Samples were assayed with immunoSEQ v3.0 at survey level. Generated by immunoSEQ multiplex PCR, the TCRdb table keeps only in-frame clones and is missing some. The profile covers tens of thousands of clones, with approximately 85% appearing a single time and about 15% taken by the ten largest. This specimen consisted of unsorted PBMCs, obtained 2.9 years after starting antiretroviral therapy. The source of these receptors is a man in his fifties with HIV.

This chain links TRBV19 with TRBJ2-2; TRBD2 might be the D (5 bases). The germline CDR1 and CDR2 sequences are LNHDA and SQIVND (reference sequence). This CDR3 has 19 residues. Deletions cut 6 bases from V and 3 bases from J, with 26 bases between. The CDR3 loop is CASSLYGRRREWDTGELFF. The CDR3 bases are TGTGCCAGTAGCCTTTATGGCAGGAGGCGTGAGTGGGACACCGGGGAGCTGTTTTTT.

In this sample, this clone turned up once. The chain joins TRBV6-1 to TRBJ1-1; TRBD1 might be the D (5 bases). V was shortened by 2 bases and J by 8 bases, with 21 bases between the two germline ends. This CDR3 spans 16 amino acids. CDR1 and CDR2 from the germline V gene are MNHNS and SASEGT. Here the CDR3 DNA reads TGTGCCAGCAGTGAATCTACTACAGGAGGGTACATCGAAGCTTTCTTT. Translating gives CASSESTTGGYIEAFF.

This rearrangement joins TRBV5-8 to TRBJ2-7, with a weak D call TRBD1 (6 bases). Per the germline V gene, CDR1 is SGHTS and CDR2 is YDEGEE. V was shortened by 3 bases and J by 1 base, with 14 bases between the two germline ends. There are 15 residues in the CDR3. The CDR3 protein is CASSSDRRSSYEQYF. In nucleotides, the CDR3 is TGTGCCAGCAGCTCAGACAGGCGGTCTTCCTACGAGCAGTACTTC.

The rearrangement links TRBV2 to TRBJ2-5, with D possibly called TRBD1 or TRBD2 (6 bases each). V gave up 5 bases and J gave up 5 bases, with 12 bases separating them. CDR1 is SNHLY, CDR2 FYNNEI, per germline. The CDR3 runs to 13 residues. DNA of the CDR3: TGTGCCAGCAGTCGGGGGCTCCGGGAGACCCAGTACTTC. It specifies CASSRGLRETQYF.

The chain carries TRBV9 and TRBJ1-2; tentative D call: TRBD1 (6 bases). V gave up 0 bases and J gave up 5 bases, with 17 bases separating them. Germline V gene data show CDR1 as SGDLS and CDR2 as YYNGEE. This CDR3 is built from 16 residues. CDR3 DNA sequence: TGTGCCAGCAGCGTAGACCGGACAGTCTCCCCTTATGGCTACACCTTC. Its protein is CASSVDRTVSPYGYTF. The complete variable domain, with remaining parts taken from reference TRBV9 and TRBJ1-2, reads DSGVTQTPKHLITATGQRVTLRCSPRSGDLSVYWYQQSLDQGLQFLIQYYNGEERAKGNILERFSAQQFPDLHSELNLSSLELGDSALYFCASSVDRTVSPYGYTFGSGTRLTVV.

The V call is TRBV7-8, the J call TRBJ1-5; D unclear. The germline V gene encodes CDR1 SGHVS and CDR2 FQNEAQ. Trimming stripped 1 base from V and 7 bases from J, with 5 bases between. The CDR3 spans 12 residues. CDR3 in amino acids: CASSLEKQPQHF. CDR3 in DNA: TGTGCCAGCAGCTTAGAGAAACAGCCCCAGCATTTT. The variable domain in full, with the rest retrieved from reference TRBV7-8 and TRBJ1-5, is GAGVSQSPRYKVAKRGQDVALRCDPISGHVSLFWYQQALGQGPEFLTYFQNEAQLDKSGLPSDRFFAERPEGSVSTLKIQRTQQEDSAVYLCASSLEKQPQHFGDGTRLSIL.

The rearrangement uses TRBV30 and TRBJ2-1; unclear D gene. Germline assignment: CDR1 GTSNPN and CDR2 SVGIG (reference sequence). This CDR3 comprises 17 residues. The germline V and J ends were trimmed by 0 bases and 6 bases, with 21 bases remaining between them. This CDR3 is CAWSVWLSQFLSNEQFF. CDR3 bases: TGTGCCTGGAGTGTATGGTTGTCACAGTTTCTTAGCAATGAGCAGTTCTTC.

The table lists this clone with a few counts. The V gene is TRBV18, the J gene TRBJ1-5, with 7 positions matching TRBD1. The CDR3 has 13 amino acids. Trimming at V came to 6 bases and at J to 3 bases, leaving 2 bases not matched to a gene. Per the germline V gene, CDR1 is KGHSH and CDR2 is LQKENI. The CDR3 nucleotides are TGTGCCAGCTCCGGACAGGACAATCAGCCCCAGCATTTT. Encoded protein: CASSGQDNQPQHF.

The rearrangement uses TRBV30 and TRBJ1-1; D call uncertain. Germline values: CDR1 GTSNPN, CDR2 SVGIG (reference sequence). This CDR3 has 11 amino acids. The V end was cut by 8 bases, the J end by 0 bases, with 7 bases between. The CDR3 region is CAGYMNTEAFF. CDR3 nucleotide sequence: TGTGCCGGCTACATGAACACTGAAGCTTTCTTT. The full variable domain, rest sourced from reference TRBV30 and TRBJ1-1, is SQTIHQWPATLVQPVGSPLSLECTVEGTSNPNLYWYRQAAGRGLQLLFYSVGIGQISSEVPQNLSASRPQDRQFILSSKKLLLSDSGFYLCAGYMNTEAFFGQGTRLTVV.

The chain has TRBV5-6 and TRBJ2-3, with D possibly TRBD1 on 5 matching bases. The V end lost 0 bases, the J end lost 0 bases, and 11 bases lay between the germline ends. Germline CDR1 SGHDT, CDR2 YYEEEE. The length of the CDR3 is 16 residues. The CDR3 is CASSLDRIASTDTQYF. The CDR3 DNA reads TGTGCCAGCAGCTTGGACAGGATCGCTAGCACAGATACGCAGTATTTT.

The chain has TRBV5-4 and TRBJ2-5; 8 bases are a match to TRBD2. Germline CDR1 is SGHNT and CDR2 is YYREEE (reference sequence). This CDR3 is built from 14 residues. J lost 5 bases, V lost 1 base, and 4 bases had no gene match. As DNA, the CDR3 is TGTGCCAGCAGCTTGAGACGGGAGGGGGAGACCCAGTACTTC. Translating gives CASSLRREGETQYF.

This rearrangement joins TRBV4-2 to TRBJ2-1, with TRBD2 matching over 10 bases. The J segment lost 8 bases and the V segment lost 1 base, leaving 11 bases of the junction unmatched. The V gene's germline CDR1 is LGHNA and CDR2 YNFKEQ. The CDR3 is 17 residues long. CDR3 sequence reads: CASSQVNSGGVKDEQFF. CDR3 nucleotide sequence: TGTGCCAGCAGCCAAGTAAACAGCGGGGGGGTGAAGGATGAGCAGTTCTTC.

The V call is TRBV6-1, the J call TRBJ1-2; D is unresolved. Trimming pared 6 bases from V and 3 bases from J, leaving 11 bases between. CDR1 and CDR2 (germline): MNHNS, SASEGT. This CDR3 spans 13 amino acids. CDR3 loop: CASRLTDYYGYTF. As DNA, the CDR3 is TGTGCCAGCAGGCTAACTGACTACTATGGCTACACCTTC.

The rearrangement uses TRBV4-3 and TRBJ1-2; TRBD1 aligns across 8 bases. Germline V gene data show CDR1 as LGHNA and CDR2 as YSLEER. The junction had 10 bases not matched to a gene; V was cut back by 3 bases and J by 4 bases. This CDR3 has 16 residues. Here the CDR3 DNA reads TGCGCCAGCAGCCATTTCAGGGGGCTAGAGTCCTATGGCTACACCTTC. This codes for CASSHFRGLESYGYTF.

V usage is TRBV29-1 and J usage is TRBJ1-1, with D possibly TRBD1 on 6 matching bases. The CDR3 consists of 12 residues. With 6 bases removed from V and 3 bases from J, the gap between germline ends came to 11 bases. CDR1 SQVTM and CDR2 ANQGSEA come from the germline V gene. In DNA form, the CDR3 reads TGCAGCGTGGCAGGGGCTTACACTGAAGCTTTCTTT. Translated: CSVAGAYTEAFF.

This clone was found a few times. The rearrangement links TRBV23-1 to TRBJ1-1, with no clear D. TRBV23-1 is an open reading frame, and its role is uncertain. Trimming stripped 2 bases from V and 11 bases from J, with 12 bases between. The CDR3 spans 12 residues. Here the CDR3 DNA reads TGCGCCAGCAGTCAAGGGAGGGAATGTGCTTTCTTT. Translating gives CASSQGRECAFF.

The rearrangement uses TRBV5-6 and TRBJ2-2, with unresolved D. The CDR3 has 15 residues. Germline CDR1 and CDR2: SGHDT and YYEEEE. The ends were cut back, 3 bases at V and 1 base at J, with 10 bases in the middle. The CDR3: CASSSGRLNTGELFF. CDR3 DNA: TGTGCCAGCAGCTCCGGACGGCTGAACACCGGGGAGCTGTTTTTT.

V and J are TRBV7-9 and TRBJ2-2; 10 bases fit TRBD1. The CDR3 totals 16 residues. The trim removed 2 bases at V and 4 bases at J, leaving 4 bases unmatched. Germline CDR1 and CDR2: SEHNR and FQNEAQ (reference sequence). The DNA for the CDR3 is TGTGCCAGCAGCTTATTGGGGACAGGGGCCACCGGGGAGCTGTTTTTT. Amino acid sequence: CASSLLGTGATGELFF.

In DNA form, the CDR3 reads TGTGCCAGCACCGTCCCGGGCGCTAGGGGTAGTTCACCCCTCCACTTT. The encoded protein is CASTVPGARGSSPLHF. The chain has TRBV28 and TRBJ1-6, with D tentatively TRBD1 (5 bases). Trimming took 7 bases from V and 9 from J, leaving 22 bases between them. The V gene's germline CDR1 is MDHEN and CDR2 SYDVKM. The CDR3 sequence is 16 residues long.

The chain's CDR3 is CASSKVPISYNEQFF. CDR3 DNA: TGTGCCAGCAGCAAAGTCCCTATCTCCTACAATGAGCAGTTCTTC. The chain employs TRBV21-1 and TRBJ2-1; TRBD2 is the table's D call, not checked against the DNA. TRBV21-1 is tagged as a pseudogene. The CDR3 has 15 residues.

The gene calls are TRBV6-6 and TRBJ1-1; D gene ambiguous. CDR1 MNHNY and CDR2 SVGAGI come from the germline V gene (reference sequence). This CDR3 region has 13 residues. V dropped 2 bases and J dropped 3 bases, with 7 bases sitting between them. The CDR3 coding sequence is TGTGCCAGCAGTTACGTGCGACACACTGAAGCTTTCTTT. This codes for CASSYVRHTEAFF.

This chain links TRBV4-1 with TRBJ1-1; TRBD1 matches at 8 bases. The CDR3 is made up of 15 amino acids. The ends lost 5 bases at V and 3 bases at J; junction bases unmatched: 8. The germline V gene encodes CDR1 MGHRA and CDR2 YSYEKL. CDR3 sequence reads: CASSYRDRPDTEAFF. Here the CDR3 DNA reads TGCGCCAGCAGCTACAGGGACAGGCCGGACACTGAAGCTTTCTTT.

The chain is built from TRBV7-9 and TRBJ2-1; 8 positions agree with TRBD2. Unmatched junction bases numbered 7, after V lost 1 base and J lost 8 bases. Per germline, CDR1 SEHNR and CDR2 FQNEAQ (reference sequence). The CDR3 sequence is 15 residues long. The CDR3, as DNA: TGTGCCAGCAGCTTAGAGTCTAGCGGGTGGCATGAGCAGTTCTTC. This translates into CASSLESSGWHEQFF. Drawing the rest from reference TRBV7-9 and TRBJ2-1, the complete variable domain is DTGVSQNPRHKITKRGQNVTFRCDPISEHNRLYWYRQTLGQGPEFLTYFQNEAQLEKSRLLSDRFSAERPKGSFSTLEIQRTEQGDSAMYLCASSLESSGWHEQFFGPGTRLTVL.

The V and J genes are TRBV7-3 and TRBJ1-6, with TRBD1 identical over 9 bases. The V and J ends lost 5 bases and 9 bases, in that order; junction bases with no gene match: 8. The germline gives CDR1 SGHTA, CDR2 FQGTGA. CDR3 size: 15 residues. CDR3 bases: TGTGCCAGCAGCCTCCAGGGACAGGGCAGTTCACCCCTCCACTTT. This sequence encodes CASSLQGQGSSPLHF. The full variable domain, in which reference TRBV7-3 and TRBJ1-6 provide the parts outside the CDR3, is GAGVSQTPSNKVTEKGKYVELRCDPISGHTALYWYRQSLGQGPEFLIYFQGTGAADDSGLPNDRFFAVRPEGSVSTLKIQRTERGDSAVYLCASSLQGQGSSPLHFGNGTRLTVT.

The chain employs TRBV27 and TRBJ1-4; D is undetermined. The CDR3 length is 14 residues. V was shortened by 3 bases and J by 4 bases, with 9 bases between the two germline ends. Per germline, CDR1 MNHEY and CDR2 SMNVEV (reference sequence). In DNA, the CDR3 is TGTGCCAGCAGTTTCGACATATTTAATGAAAAACTGTTTTTT. It translates to CASSFDIFNEKLFF.

The J gene is TRBJ1-3, the V gene TRBV6-5; D is perhaps TRBD1 (6 bases). Germline V lookup: CDR1 MNHEY, CDR2 SVGAGI. V lost 0 bases, J lost 11 bases, and 8 bases lay in between. This CDR3 has 12 amino acids. CDR3 nucleotides: TGTGCCAGCAGTTACTCAGGACAGTCCATATATTTT. Translation: CASSYSGQSIYF.

The J gene is TRBJ1-2, the V gene TRBV25-1, with D perhaps matching TRBD1 (5 bases). Deletions cut 3 bases from V and 2 bases from J, with 16 bases between. The CDR3 consists of 16 residues. The V gene's germline CDR1 is MGHDK and CDR2 SYGVNS. CDR3 sequence reads: CASSEGGSSGNYGYTF. CDR3 nucleotide sequence: TGTGCCAGCAGTGAGGGGGGGAGCAGCGGGAACTATGGCTACACCTTC.

This clone was recorded a few times. V is TRBV6-5 and J is TRBJ2-7, with 11 bases matching TRBD1. Germline V CDR1 and CDR2: MNHEY, SVGAGI. Trimming removed 2 bases from V and 4 bases from J; junction bases left unmatched: 1. The CDR3 is 14 amino acids. CDR3 sequence reads: CASSYGTGGYEQYF. In DNA, the CDR3 is TGTGCCAGCAGTTACGGGACAGGGGGGTACGAGCAGTACTTC.

This chain joins TRBV7-2 and TRBJ2-7; TRBD1 agrees at 9 bases. V dropped 5 bases and J dropped 0; count of bases not matched to a gene: 5. CDR1 is SGHTA, CDR2 FQGNSA, per germline. The CDR3 has 15 amino acids. CDR3 nucleotide sequence: TGTGCCAGCAGCGGACAGGGGTCGAGCTCCTACGAGCAGTACTTC. Translation: CASSGQGSSSYEQYF.

This clone occurred a few times. This chain connects TRBV6-5 to TRBJ1-1; the D gene is possibly TRBD1 (5 bases). The CDR3 runs 11 residues. Germline values: CDR1 MNHEY, CDR2 SVGAGI. V dropped 2 bases and J dropped 8 bases, with 6 bases sitting between them. The CDR3 here is CASSYEGEAFF. CDR3 DNA sequence: TGTGCCAGCAGTTACGAGGGGGAAGCTTTCTTT.

This chain uses TRBV28 with TRBJ1-2, with D perhaps matching TRBD1 (6 bases). The germline V and J ends were trimmed by 5 bases and 3 bases, with 10 bases remaining between them. CDR3 size: 13 residues. Germline V lookup: CDR1 MDHEN, CDR2 SYDVKM. The CDR3 protein is CASSPQGDYGYTF. CDR3 DNA sequence: TGTGCCAGCAGTCCACAGGGTGACTATGGCTACACCTTC.